This TCR beta chain derives from a study of T cells in Graves' hyperthyroidism and ophthalmopathy. Patients with uncontrolled infections, other autoimmune diseases, pregnancy or lactation were excluded. This clonotype came up a few times. The antigen remains undetermined. Study outcomes and limitations: Clonotypes that were expanded in thyroid above 0.001 mostly appeared in blood too. A model of 13 V-J features distinguished ophthalmopathy from stable hyperthyroidism.

In germline, CDR1 is DFQATT, CDR2 SNEGSKA (reference sequence). CDR3 size: 17 residues. Trimming took 4 bases from V and 0 from J, leaving 19 bases between them. Amplified TCR beta CDR3 regions derived from RNA transcripts. A first-round RT-PCR of the TCR CDR3 used the HTBI primer set. TCRdb used MiXCR to reprocess the multiplex PCR reads, holding one entry per CDR3 protein. The sample includes around 600,000 distinct CDR3 sequences, more than 12% of them seen just once. V usage is TRBV20-1 and J usage is TRBJ1-3; D uncertain. Input material: blood. The clonotype comes from a woman aged 45-59 years with Graves' ophthalmopathy. CDR3 loop: CSATSLLEGNSGNTIYF. As DNA, the CDR3 is TGCAGTGCTACCTCGCTCCTGGAGGGAAACTCTGGAAACACCATATATTTT.